Listed below are T cell receptor beta chains from one sample, sequenced in a study of blood T cell repertoires in COVID-19. Sequenced by immunoSEQ multiplex PCR; TCRdb stores in-frame clones only, minus some. The table has approximately 200,000 clones, approximately 86% seen once. Specimen: peripheral blood. These receptors were taken from a woman in her twenties or thirties with active or convalescent COVID-19. Both conserved end residues are part of each CDR3. D genes are given only for firm matches. Clone size is stated in some rows and not others, as once, few, many or a class when expanded.

>TRBJ2-1|TRBD1|TRBV25-1|.
CASSEDRGIHEQFF
TGTGCCAGCAGTGAGGACAGGGGGATTCATGAGCAGTTCTTC
>TRBJ1-5|.|TRBV6-2/TRBV6-3|.
CASSYSGGRVQPQHF
TGTGCCAGCAGTTACTCTGGAGGGAGGGTACAGCCCCAGCATTTT
>TRBJ1-1|.|TRBV3-1/TRBV3-2|.
CASRIPGNTEAFF
TGTGCCAGCAGGATCCCGGGGAACACTGAAGCTTTCTTT
>TRBJ2-5|.|TRBV11-3|.
CASSSLRGETQYF
TGTGCCAGCAGTTCCCTTAGGGGAGAGACCCAGTACTTC
>TRBJ1-5|TRBD1|TRBV19|.
CASRKGQYSNQPQHF
TGTGCCAGTAGAAAGGGACAGTATAGCAATCAGCCCCAGCATTTT
>TRBJ1-4|TRBD1|TRBV30|.
CAWSGGQGPAANEKLFF
TGTGCCTGGAGTGGCGGACAGGGGCCTGCGGCTAATGAAAAACTGTTTTTT
>TRBJ1-2|.|TRBV19|.
CASSPDKNYGYTF
TGTGCCAGTAGCCCGGACAAGAACTATGGCTACACCTTC
>TRBJ2-4|TRBD1|TRBV6-5|.
CASSSGTGGGKNIQYF
TGTGCCAGCAGTTCCGGGACAGGGGGAGGCAAAAACATTCAGTACTTC
>TRBJ2-5|TRBD1|TRBV28|.
CASSSSSFTGEQETQYF
TGTGCCAGCAGTTCATCCTCCTTTACAGGGGAACAAGAGACCCAGTACTTC
>TRBJ1-2|.|TRBV24-1|.
CATSPNPVNYGYTF
TGTGCCACCAGTCCGAACCCGGTAAACTATGGCTACACCTTC
>TRBJ2-7|.|TRBV28|.
CASSLSPGAGSSYEQYF
TGTGCCAGCAGTCTCTCTCCTGGGGCAGGCAGCTCCTACGAGCAGTACTTC
>TRBJ1-2|TRBD1|TRBV5-4|few
CASSPGTGYYGYTF
TGTGCCAGCAGCCCCGGGACAGGGTACTATGGCTACACCTTC
>TRBJ1-3|.|TRBV5-1|.
CASSSGQQVYGNTIYF
TGCGCCAGCAGCTCAGGCCAGCAGGTTTATGGAAACACCATATATTTT
>TRBJ1-2|.|TRBV6-5|.
CASGTTSNYGYTF
TGTGCCAGCGGGACAACTTCTAACTATGGCTACACCTTC
>TRBJ2-2|TRBD1|TRBV9|.
CASSTHRGGDTGELFF
TGTGCCAGCAGCACACACAGGGGTGGGGACACCGGGGAGCTGTTTTTT
>TRBJ2-7|TRBD1|TRBV10-3|.
CAISEMGQEYEQYF
TGTGCCATCAGTGAGATGGGACAGGAATACGAGCAGTACTTC
>TRBJ2-7|.|TRBV5-1|.
CASSLDGQNPYEQYF
TGCGCCAGCAGCTTGGATGGCCAAAATCCCTACGAGCAGTACTTC
>TRBJ2-1|TRBD2|TRBV10-1|.
CASSGTSWKPNEQFF
TGCGCCAGCAGTGGGACTAGTTGGAAACCGAATGAGCAGTTCTTC
>TRBJ1-1|.|TRBV6-5|.
CASSYYRETEAFF
TGTGCCAGCAGTTATTACCGGGAAACTGAAGCTTTCTTT
>TRBJ1-5|.|TRBV6-1|.
CASSEGQANQPQHF
TGTGCCAGCAGCGAAGGACAAGCCAATCAGCCCCAGCATTTT
>TRBJ1-1|.|TRBV10-3|.
CAISEWRGDWDTEAFF
TGTGCCATCAGTGAGTGGAGGGGAGATTGGGACACTGAAGCTTTCTTT
>TRBJ2-1|.|TRBV7-2|once
CASSPRSTVENEQFF
TGTGCCAGCAGCCCTCGGAGCACTGTGGAAAATGAGCAGTTCTTC
>TRBJ1-1|.|TRBV10-2|.
CASEGGEHTEAFF
TGCGCCAGCGAAGGAGGGGAGCACACTGAAGCTTTCTTT
>TRBJ1-1|.|TRBV30|.
CAWSVGHNTEAFF
TGTGCCTGGAGTGTAGGACATAACACTGAAGCTTTCTTT
>TRBJ2-5|.|TRBV6-6|.
CASSQAETQYF
TGTGCCAGCAGCCAAGCAGAGACCCAGTACTTC
>TRBJ1-2|TRBD1|TRBV28|.
CASSPGQQYGYTF
TGTGCCAGCAGCCCGGGACAGCAGTATGGCTACACCTTC
>TRBJ1-4|.|TRBV24-1|.
CAINAILEKLFF
TGTGCCATAAATGCGATACTAGAAAAACTGTTTTTT
>TRBJ1-6|TRBD1|TRBV5-4|.
CASSPGQGRGSPLHF
TGTGCCAGCAGCCCGGGACAGGGAAGAGGCTCACCCCTCCACTTT
>TRBJ1-4|.|TRBV9|few
CASSVEGEREKLFF
TGTGCCAGCAGCGTAGAGGGGGAACGGGAAAAACTGTTTTTT
>TRBJ1-2|TRBD1|TRBV3-1/TRBV3-2|.
CASSQAIQGEAGGYTF
TGTGCCAGCAGCCAAGCGATACAGGGGGAAGCTGGTGGCTACACCTTC
>TRBJ1-6|.|TRBV30|.
CAWSKGVYNSPLHF
TGTGCCTGGAGTAAGGGAGTTTACAATTCACCCCTCCACTTT
>TRBJ1-5|.|TRBV7-9|.
CASSSVTRGGQPQHF
TGTGCCAGCAGCTCTGTAACCAGGGGAGGGCAGCCCCAGCATTTT
>TRBJ2-5|.|TRBV4-1|.
CASSQDRTDTQETQYF
TGCGCCAGCAGCCAAGATCGTACGGACACCCAAGAGACCCAGTACTTC
>TRBJ2-7|.|TRBV5-5|.
CASNLQASLSYEQYF
TGTGCCAGCAACCTCCAGGCGTCACTCTCCTACGAGCAGTACTTC